Listed here are 25 T cell receptor beta chains from one sample, sequenced in a study of blood T cells in healthy people across ages. A J-beta primer mix and a sample-barcoded 5' primer were used in a second PCR of about 7 to 12 cycles. TCRdb independently ran MiXCR on the 5' RACE reads; one entry per CDR3 protein. The profile shows approximately 680,000 distinct CDR3 sequences, less than 40% of them singletons. Sequencing input: blood. All receptors derive from a woman of 80 years or more in good health.

This clonotype was seen more than once but under ten times. J is TRBJ1-5 and V is TRBV3-1; D unclear. This CDR3 has 14 residues. CDR1 and CDR2 from the germline V gene are LGHDT and YNNKEL (reference sequence). V lost 4 bases to trimming and J lost 3 bases, with 10 bases between them. Here the CDR3 reads CASSLRLNNQPQHF. CDR3 DNA sequence: TGTGCCAGCAGCCTACGACTCAACAATCAGCCCCAGCATTTT. The full variable domain, in which reference TRBV3-1 and TRBJ1-5 provide the parts outside the CDR3, is DTAVSQTPKYLVTQMGNDKSIKCEQNLGHDTMYWYKQDSKKFLKIMFSYNNKELIINETVPNRFSPKSPDKAHLNLHINSLELGDSAVYFCASSLRLNNQPQHFGDGTRLSIL.

The chain joins TRBV7-8 to TRBJ2-7; D may correspond to TRBD1 or TRBD2 (5 bases each). The last part of the DNA fits TRBJ2-1 better; the J call may be wrong. The CDR3 is 14 amino acids. Germline CDR1 reads SGHVS; CDR2 reads FQNEAQ. CDR3 protein: CASSPGTAIYEQFF. CDR3 nucleotide sequence: TGTGCCAGCAGTCCCGGGACGGCGATCTACGAGCAGTTCTTC.

The genes are TRBV29-1 and TRBJ1-2; no firm D call. With 7 bases removed from V and 5 bases from J, the gap between germline ends came to 14 bases. CDR1 is SQVTM and CDR2 is ANQGSEA in the germline V gene. This CDR3 has 12 residues. This CDR3 reads CSASWTVYGYTF. The CDR3 region has the DNA TGCAGCGCAAGTTGGACGGTATATGGCTACACCTTC.

J is TRBJ1-6 and V is TRBV7-2; 7 bases map to TRBD1. Germline assignment: CDR1 SGHTA and CDR2 FQGNSA. CDR3 length equals 15 residues. V trimming: 0 bases; J trimming: 12 bases; junction bases outside the gene matches: 8. CDR3 sequence (DNA): TGTGCCAGCAGCTTAGCGCAGGGACAGAGAATACCCCTCCACTTT. It yields the protein CASSLAQGQRIPLHF.

The V and J genes are TRBV4-3 and TRBJ1-1, with D perhaps matching TRBD1 (5 bases). Deletions cut 4 bases from V and 1 base from J, with 13 bases between. The CDR3 loop spans 15 amino acids. Germline lookup yields CDR1 LGHNA and CDR2 YSLEER. This chain's CDR3 is CASSPRAIANTEAFF. CDR3 bases: TGCGCCAGCAGCCCCAGGGCCATAGCGAACACTGAAGCTTTCTTT.

A note on this clonotype: This may arise from a read error, as a much more abundant clone is one base away. The V and J genes are TRBV7-2 and TRBJ1-1; TRBD1 agrees at 7 bases. Trimming cost V 4 bases and J 7 bases; bases outside gene matches: 6. Germline V gene data show CDR1 as SGHTA and CDR2 as FQGNSA. This CDR3 contains 13 residues. The CDR3 DNA reads as TGTGCCAGCAGCTCAACAGGGGACATTGAAGCTTTCTTT. It yields the protein CASSSTGDIEAFF.

With regard to this clonotype: This may be a read error: a much more frequent sequence differs by one nucleotide. V gene TRBV5-1 combines with J gene TRBJ2-3; possibly TRBD1 or TRBD2 for D (7 bases each). Looked up from germline, CDR1 is SGHRS and CDR2 is YFSETQ. This CDR3 spans 15 amino acids. V was clipped by 8 bases and J by 1 base, with 17 bases between them. In nucleotides, the CDR3 is TGCGCCAGAAGAAGGGGGGGGACAGGCACAGATACGCAGTATTTT. It specifies CARRRGGTGTDTQYF.

About this clonotype itself: Possible read error: a much larger clone is one base away. The chain couples TRBV6-5 to TRBJ1-2; D is ambiguous. Per the germline V gene, CDR1 is MNHEY and CDR2 is SVGAGI. CDR3 length: 14 amino acids. DNA of the CDR3: TGTGCCAGCAGTTTCACGGACCCGAGCTATAGCTACACCTTC. Protein sequence: CASSFTDPSYSYTF.

Many counts were recorded for this clonotype. A clone one base away is much larger, so this may be a read error. The DNA for the CDR3 is TGCGCCAGCCACTCTGGGGCCAACGTCCGGACTTTC. Translated: CASHSGANVRTF. This chain joins TRBV5-1 and TRBJ2-6; D possibly corresponds to TRBD1 (5 bases). The germline gives CDR1 SGHRS, CDR2 YFSETQ. The CDR3 spans 12 residues.

V and J are TRBV5-5 and TRBJ1-1; no definite D call. The CDR3 extends over 13 amino acids. V was pared by 0 bases and J by 5 bases, with 8 bases between. The germline gives CDR1 SGHKS, CDR2 YYEKEE (reference sequence). CDR3 in amino acids: CASSLAIVTEAFF. The CDR3 DNA reads as TGTGCCAGCAGCTTGGCGATAGTTACTGAAGCTTTCTTT.

With regard to this clonotype: Sequence at one end of the junction differs from germline and may be a read error. This chain connects TRBV3-1 to TRBJ2-7; the D gene is possibly TRBD1 (6 bases). Germline V gives CDR1 LGHDT, CDR2 YNNKEL (reference sequence). This CDR3 has 13 amino acids. CDR3: CAGSDRPSYEQYF. The CDR3 region has the DNA TGTGCCGGCAGCGACAGGCCGTCCTACGAGCAGTACTTC.

CDR3 protein: CASSIAGAGANVLTF. DNA for the CDR3: TGTGCCAGTAGTATAGCAGGGGCTGGGGCCAACGTCCTGACTTTC. The rearrangement joins TRBV19 to TRBJ2-6, with D possibly being TRBD1 (6 bases). This CDR3 is built from 15 residues. The germline V gene encodes CDR1 LNHDA and CDR2 SQIVND (reference sequence). The V and J ends lost 1 base and 2 bases respectively, with 6 bases between them. Based on the CDR3 plus reference TRBV19 and TRBJ2-6, the full variable domain is DGGITQSPKYLFRKEGQNVTLSCEQNLNHDAMYWYRQDPGQGLRLIYYSQIVNDFQKGDIAEGYSVSREKKESFPLTVTSAQKNPTAFYLCASSIAGAGANVLTFGAGSRLTVL.

The chain recombines TRBV20-1 with TRBJ2-3, with 8 nucleotides matching TRBD1. Germline V lookup: CDR1 DFQATT, CDR2 SNEGSKA (reference sequence). There are 17 residues in the CDR3. V lost 7 bases, J lost 0 bases, and 15 bases stayed unmatched. This CDR3 reads CSVPTWGQAPSTDTQYF. The CDR3 bases are TGCAGTGTTCCCACTTGGGGACAGGCCCCTAGCACAGATACGCAGTATTTT.

The V call is TRBV20-1, the J call TRBJ2-1; 11 bases line up with TRBD2. CDR3 size: 14 residues. Trimming at V came to 6 bases and at J to 7 bases, leaving 8 bases not matched to a gene. Looked up from germline, CDR1 is DFQATT and CDR2 is SNEGSKA (reference sequence). CDR3 sequence reads: CSALSGGVGNEQFF. CDR3 bases: TGCAGTGCCCTTAGCGGGGGGGTAGGTAATGAGCAGTTCTTC.

The rearrangement joins TRBV7-2 to TRBJ2-2; a weak D match, TRBD1 (6 bases). Trimming removed 1 base at V and 13 bases at J, with 19 bases between. Looked up from germline, CDR1 is SGHTA and CDR2 is FQGNSA. The CDR3 is 15 amino acids. The CDR3 sequence: CASSLGPRADSSLFF. In DNA, the CDR3 is TGTGCCAGCAGCTTAGGCCCCAGGGCGGACAGCTCGCTGTTTTTT.

This clonotype occurred many times. At one end the junction does not follow the germline gene, possibly because of a read error. The CDR3 bases are TGCAGTGCTAGAGGGGATGGCGAGACCCGGTACTTC. This codes for CSARGDGETRYF. The V call is TRBV20-1, the J call TRBJ2-5; D is uncertain. This CDR3 region has 12 residues. Germline V gives CDR1 DFQATT, CDR2 SNEGSKA (reference sequence).

The chain couples TRBV19 to TRBJ2-1; TRBD1 is a possible D gene (6 bases). The CDR3 is 15 residues long. V lost 7 bases, J lost 3 bases, and 16 bases lay in between. CDR1 and CDR2 from the germline V gene are LNHDA and SQIVND (reference sequence). The DNA for the CDR3 is TGTGCCAGTACCCCAACCTGGGGGCTCTACAATGAGCAGTTCTTC. Amino acid sequence: CASTPTWGLYNEQFF. Based on the CDR3 plus reference TRBV19 and TRBJ2-1, the full variable domain is DGGITQSPKYLFRKEGQNVTLSCEQNLNHDAMYWYRQDPGQGLRLIYYSQIVNDFQKGDIAEGYSVSREKKESFPLTVTSAQKNPTAFYLCASTPTWGLYNEQFFGPGTRLTVL.

This clonotype has only one observation. A much larger clone differs by one base, so this may be a read error. The chain uses TRBV3-1 and TRBJ1-2, with no clear D. The length of the CDR3 is 17 residues. The germline V gene has CDR1 LGHDT and CDR2 YNNKEL (reference sequence). V dropped 3 bases and J dropped 0 bases, with 17 bases sitting between them. In DNA, the CDR3 is TGTGCCAGCAGCCATAGGTTGACAACAATCGCTAACTATGGCTACACCTTC. It codes for CASSHRLTTIANYGYTF.

V usage is TRBV30 and J usage is TRBJ1-1; no reliable D call. The V end was cut by 2 bases, the J end by 4 bases, with 5 bases between. CDR1 and CDR2 (germline): GTSNPN, SVGIG (reference sequence). This CDR3 contains 11 residues. This CDR3 is CAWSRTTEAFF. CDR3 nucleotides: TGTGCCTGGAGTCGTACCACTGAAGCTTTCTTT.

This clonotype was seen just once. It may be a read error: a sequence one base away is much more abundant. The chain employs TRBV20-1 and TRBJ2-1; D unclear. The CDR3 has 11 residues. The V and J ends lost 3 bases and 5 bases respectively, with 5 bases between them. Per germline, CDR1 DFQATT and CDR2 SNEGSKA (reference sequence). DNA for the CDR3: TGCAGTGCTAGCTATGACAATGAGCAGTTCTTC. Translated: CSASYDNEQFF.

This clonotype has a handful of counts. CDR3: CASSGDGRTYSNQPQHF. DNA of the CDR3: TGTGCCAGCAGTGGGGACGGGAGAACATATAGCAATCAGCCCCAGCATTTT. This chain joins TRBV2 and TRBJ1-5, with a tentative D call TRBD1 (5 bases). V dropped 4 bases and J dropped 0 bases, with 16 bases sitting between them. The CDR3 covers 17 residues. CDR1 is SNHLY, CDR2 FYNNEI, per germline.

Many counts were recorded for this clonotype. The rearrangement uses TRBV6-2 or TRBV6-3 and TRBJ2-1, with TRBD2 matching over 8 bases. The CDR3 spans 16 residues. V lost 0 bases and J lost 9; bases outside the gene matches: 10. Germline V gives CDR1 MNHEY, CDR2 SVGEGT. The CDR3 DNA follows: TGTGCCAGCAGTTACTCGCGTCGGGGGGGCGGAGGTGAGCAGTTCTTC. Encoded protein: CASSYSRRGGGGEQFF.

This clonotype was counted ten times or more. The chain recombines TRBV7-2 with TRBJ2-7, with 9 bases matching TRBD1. The CDR3 has 16 residues. J gave up 2 bases and V 2 bases, and 7 bases lay outside the gene matches. The V gene's germline CDR1 is SGHTA and CDR2 FQGNSA. CDR3 amino acids: CASSLTRDRVPYEQYF. The CDR3 DNA is TGTGCCAGCAGCTTAACAAGGGACAGGGTTCCCTACGAGCAGTACTTC.

This clonotype appeared a single time. Here the CDR3 reads CASSFFRVETQYF. In DNA form, the CDR3 reads TGTGCCAGCAGCTTCTTCCGTGTGGAGACCCAGTACTTC. The V gene is TRBV7-2, the J gene TRBJ2-7; the D is unclear. The DNA end is more similar to TRBJ2-5, so the J call may be wrong. Germline lookup yields CDR1 SGHTA and CDR2 FQGNSA. The CDR3 sequence is 13 residues long.

This chain joins TRBV4-1 and TRBJ2-7; TRBD2 agrees at 11 bases. CDR3 length: 15 residues. Losses at the gene ends were 1 base for V and 7 bases for J; bases not matched to a gene: 6. Per germline, CDR1 MGHRA and CDR2 YSYEKL. CDR3: CASSQASLAGAEQYF. The CDR3 DNA reads TGCGCCAGCAGCCAAGCGTCACTAGCGGGGGCTGAGCAGTACTTC.